These T cell receptor beta chains were read from a single sample in a study of cytomegalovirus exposure and HLA in healthy donors. Libraries were prepared by immunoSEQ multiplex PCR; TCRdb keeps only in-frame clonotypes and omits some of them. Here the sample spans 130,000 or so clones, 70% to 85% being singletons. The sample comprised PBMCs. These receptors were collected from a woman aged 18-35 years in good health and CMV-seropositive. Both conserved end residues are part of each CDR3. The order of the fields is CDR3 DNA, CDR3 protein, D gene, clone size, V gene, J gene. A D gene is named only where the DNA matches it firmly. Where a row states a size, it is once, few, many or the class of an expanded clone; other rows omit it.

cdr3_nt: TGTGCCAGCAGCTCTTCGGGGGAGGGCCGGAGTGAAAAACTGTTTTTT
cdr3_aa: CASSSSGEGRSEKLFF
d_call: -
clone_size: -
v_call: TRBV7-9
j_call: TRBJ1-4

cdr3_nt: TGTGCCAGCAGCTTAACAGGACAGCGAGTGGCGGAAGCTTTCTTT
cdr3_aa: CASSLTGQRVAEAFF
d_call: -
clone_size: once
v_call: TRBV7-3
j_call: TRBJ1-1

cdr3_nt: TGTGCCAGCAGCCTGCAGGGGATGAATAATGAAAAACTGTTTTTT
cdr3_aa: CASSLQGMNNEKLFF
d_call: -
clone_size: -
v_call: TRBV7-2
j_call: TRBJ1-4

cdr3_nt: TGTGCCAGCAGCACACCCGACAGTTCCTACGAGCAGTACTTC
cdr3_aa: CASSTPDSSYEQYF
d_call: -
clone_size: -
v_call: TRBV7-6
j_call: TRBJ2-7

cdr3_nt: TGTGCCAGCAGCCCCCCCACAGGGAGAGGAACTGAAGCTTTCTTT
cdr3_aa: CASSPPTGRGTEAFF
d_call: -
clone_size: -
v_call: TRBV7-9
j_call: TRBJ1-1

cdr3_nt: TGCGCCAGCAGCTTGGGGGGAGCTAACACTGAAGCTTTCTTT
cdr3_aa: CASSLGGANTEAFF
d_call: -
clone_size: few
v_call: TRBV5-1
j_call: TRBJ1-1

cdr3_nt: TGTGCCAGCAGCCTGAAAGGGGTTGCCCTCCACTTT
cdr3_aa: CASSLKGVALHF
d_call: -
clone_size: -
v_call: TRBV6-5
j_call: TRBJ1-6

cdr3_nt: TGTGCCAGCAGTTACTCGAAGGTGGACAGGGAATTGAGTCAGCCCCAGCATTTT
cdr3_aa: CASSYSKVDRELSQPQHF
d_call: TRBD1
clone_size: -
v_call: TRBV6-8
j_call: TRBJ1-5

cdr3_nt: TGCGCCAGCAGCCATAACAGGGATGCCTTCCCCTACAATGAGCAGTTCTTC
cdr3_aa: CASSHNRDAFPYNEQFF
d_call: -
clone_size: -
v_call: TRBV4-1
j_call: TRBJ2-1

cdr3_nt: TGCGCCAGCAGCTTGTACTCGCCCCCAAACCAGGTTGGCACCGGGGAGCTGTTTTTT
cdr3_aa: CASSLYSPPNQVGTGELFF
d_call: -
clone_size: -
v_call: TRBV5-1
j_call: TRBJ2-2

cdr3_nt: TGTGCCAGCAGCTTAGATCCGTACAGATTATCTGAAAAACTGTTTTTT
cdr3_aa: CASSLDPYRLSEKLFF
d_call: -
clone_size: -
v_call: TRBV11-2
j_call: TRBJ1-4

cdr3_nt: TGTGCCAGCAGCTCGGACAGTCAAGGAACCCAGTACTTC
cdr3_aa: CASSSDSQGTQYF
d_call: -
clone_size: once
v_call: TRBV2
j_call: TRBJ2-5

cdr3_nt: TGTGCCAGCAGCTTGGAGAGCAACTCCCACGAGCAGTACTTC
cdr3_aa: CASSLESNSHEQYF
d_call: -
clone_size: -
v_call: TRBV5-4
j_call: TRBJ2-7

cdr3_nt: TGTGCCAGCAGCGTAGACGGGGGGGAGCTGTTTTTT
cdr3_aa: CASSVDGGELFF
d_call: -
clone_size: -
v_call: TRBV9
j_call: TRBJ2-2

cdr3_nt: TGTGCTAGTGGTTTCTTGTTTTCGGGGGATACGAGGGAAAAACTGTTTTTT
cdr3_aa: CASGFLFSGDTREKLFF
d_call: -
clone_size: -
v_call: TRBV12-5
j_call: TRBJ1-4

cdr3_nt: TGTGCCAGCAGCTTCCGGGACAGGGCTGAAGAGACCCAGTACTTC
cdr3_aa: CASSFRDRAEETQYF
d_call: TRBD1
clone_size: -
v_call: TRBV7-3
j_call: TRBJ2-5

cdr3_nt: TGTGCCAGCAGTTTAGGGGACAGGTCGAATTCACCCCTCCACTTT
cdr3_aa: CASSLGDRSNSPLHF
d_call: TRBD1
clone_size: -
v_call: TRBV28
j_call: TRBJ1-6

cdr3_nt: TGTGCCAGCAATGCAATGCGGGGGCAGGTCGAGCAGTACTTC
cdr3_aa: CASNAMRGQVEQYF
d_call: -
clone_size: -
v_call: TRBV6-1
j_call: TRBJ2-7

cdr3_nt: TGTGCCAGCAGTGGAGCGGGGGCGAGCACAGATACGCAGTATTTT
cdr3_aa: CASSGAGASTDTQYF
d_call: TRBD2
clone_size: -
v_call: TRBV2
j_call: TRBJ2-3

cdr3_nt: TGTGCTAGTGGTTTGGTACTTGGCGGGGAGCTGTTTTTT
cdr3_aa: CASGLVLGGELFF
d_call: -
clone_size: -
v_call: TRBV12-5
j_call: TRBJ2-2

cdr3_nt: TGTGCCAGCAGTTACGGGACTAGCGGGGGAAGCTCCTACAATGAGCAGTTCTTC
cdr3_aa: CASSYGTSGGSSYNEQFF
d_call: TRBD2
clone_size: -
v_call: TRBV27
j_call: TRBJ2-1

cdr3_nt: TGTGCCAGCAGTGCGGGACAGGGAGCTAACTATGGCTACACCTTC
cdr3_aa: CASSAGQGANYGYTF
d_call: TRBD1
clone_size: -
v_call: TRBV6-1
j_call: TRBJ1-2